Listed below are T cell receptor beta chains from one sample, sequenced in a study of glioma-infiltrating T cells after dendritic cell vaccination. Sequencing was performed with immunoSEQ multiplex PCR; in TCRdb, only in-frame clones are kept and a portion is missing. The sample lists fewer than 75,000 clones; more than 75% were seen once. The sample here was blood, taken after dendritic cell vaccination. The receptors originated from a human donor with glioblastoma. CDR3s include the opening cysteine and the closing phenylalanine or tryptophan. A D gene is named only where the DNA matches it firmly. Not every row has a clone size; where given, it reads once, few, many or a size class.

J: TRBJ2-1
D: TRBD2
V: TRBV9
size: -
CDR3: CASIWRGYNEQFF
DNA: TGTGCCAGCATCTGGCGGGGGTACAATGAGCAGTTCTTC

J: TRBJ2-3
D: TRBD2
V: TRBV28
size: -
CDR3: CASSFHGGAGDTQYF
DNA: TGTGCCAGCAGTTTTCACGGGGGGGCGGGAGATACGCAGTATTTT

J: TRBJ1-1
D: -
V: TRBV6-5
size: -
CDR3: CASSATGGLEAFF
DNA: TGTGCCAGCAGTGCTACAGGTGGGCTTGAAGCTTTCTTT

J: TRBJ1-1
D: TRBD1
V: TRBV15
size: -
CDR3: CATSRDVNRGVVAFF
DNA: TGTGCCACCAGCAGAGATGTAAACAGGGGGGTCGTGGCTTTCTTT

J: TRBJ2-5
D: TRBD2
V: TRBV4-2
size: -
CDR3: CASSPTSGGIQETQYF
DNA: TGTGCCAGCAGCCCCACTAGCGGGGGGATCCAAGAGACCCAGTACTTC

J: TRBJ1-6
D: -
V: TRBV30
size: -
CDR3: CAWSWGVPSYNSPLHF
DNA: TGTGCCTGGAGTTGGGGAGTCCCCTCCTATAATTCACCCCTCCACTTT

J: TRBJ1-4
D: TRBD1
V: TRBV7-2
size: -
CDR3: CASSGYRGDEKLFF
DNA: TGTGCCAGCAGCGGTTACAGGGGGGACGAAAAACTGTTTTTT

J: TRBJ2-2
D: -
V: TRBV13
size: medium-sized
CDR3: CASSLVQNTGELFF
DNA: TGTGCCAGCAGCTTAGTTCAGAACACCGGGGAGCTGTTTTTT

J: TRBJ2-2
D: -
V: TRBV11-2
size: few
CDR3: CASSLIGWGANTGELFF
DNA: TGTGCCAGCAGCTTAATTGGGTGGGGCGCGAACACCGGGGAGCTGTTTTTT

J: TRBJ2-1
D: TRBD2
V: TRBV6-1
size: -
CDR3: CASQGSGDHNEQFF
DNA: TGTGCCAGCCAGGGTAGCGGGGACCACAATGAGCAGTTCTTC

J: TRBJ1-3
D: TRBD1
V: TRBV5-1
size: -
CDR3: CASSSGTGGLISGNTIYF
DNA: TGCGCCAGCAGCTCCGGGACAGGGGGCTTGATATCTGGAAACACCATATATTTT

J: TRBJ1-2
D: TRBD1
V: TRBV7-2
size: -
CDR3: CASSLVGTGVNYGYTF
DNA: TGTGCCAGCAGCTTAGTAGGGACAGGGGTTAACTATGGCTACACCTTC

J: TRBJ2-3
D: TRBD2
V: TRBV7-3
size: -
CDR3: CASSFLAGGRTDTQYF
DNA: TGTGCCAGCAGCTTCCTAGCGGGGGGGCGTACAGATACGCAGTATTTT

J: TRBJ1-2
D: -
V: TRBV7-8
size: -
CDR3: CASSFGGTYGYTF
DNA: TGTGCCAGCAGCTTTGGGGGGACCTATGGCTACACCTTC

J: TRBJ2-5
D: TRBD2
V: TRBV11-2
size: -
CDR3: CASSLGVASGQETQYF
DNA: TGTGCCAGCAGCTTGGGGGTAGCTAGCGGGCAAGAGACCCAGTACTTC

J: TRBJ2-3
D: -
V: TRBV7-8
size: -
CDR3: CASSSRGGQITDTQYF
DNA: TGTGCCAGCAGCTCCCGGGGGGGACAGATCACAGATACGCAGTATTTT

J: TRBJ2-7
D: TRBD1
V: TRBV18
size: -
CDR3: CASSRGTGDTSYEQYF
DNA: TGTGCCAGCTCAAGAGGGACAGGCGATACCTCCTACGAGCAGTACTTC

J: TRBJ2-3
D: TRBD1
V: TRBV6-5
size: -
CDR3: CASSYRQGRADTQYF
DNA: TGTGCCAGCAGTTACCGACAGGGGAGAGCAGATACGCAGTATTTT

J: TRBJ2-5
D: TRBD1
V: TRBV11-3
size: -
CDR3: CASSFSDRGRETQYF
DNA: TGTGCCAGCAGCTTCTCGGACAGGGGGCGGGAGACCCAGTACTTC

J: TRBJ2-1
D: TRBD2
V: TRBV7-2
size: -
CDR3: CASSSLAGGFVNEQFF
DNA: TGTGCCAGCAGCTCACTAGCGGGGGGGTTCGTCAATGAGCAGTTCTTC

J: TRBJ2-7
D: -
V: TRBV6-1
size: -
CDR3: CASSTGSYEQYF
DNA: TGTGCCAGCAGTACGGGTTCCTACGAGCAGTACTTC

J: TRBJ2-5
D: TRBD2
V: TRBV4-2
size: -
CDR3: CASSQASGVGETQYF
DNA: TGTGCCAGCAGCCAAGCTAGCGGGGTTGGAGAGACCCAGTACTTC

J: TRBJ2-2
D: TRBD2
V: TRBV13
size: -
CDR3: CASSLLASGPTGELFF
DNA: TGTGCCAGCAGCTTACTGGCTAGCGGCCCCACCGGGGAGCTGTTTTTT

J: TRBJ2-3
D: TRBD2
V: TRBV9
size: -
CDR3: CASSQSGAGTDTQYF
DNA: TGTGCCAGCAGCCAAAGCGGGGCGGGCACAGATACGCAGTATTTT

J: TRBJ2-7
D: TRBD1
V: TRBV5-6
size: -
CDR3: CASSDRDSSSYEQYF
DNA: TGTGCCAGCAGCGACCGGGACAGCAGCTCCTACGAGCAGTACTTC

J: TRBJ2-3
D: TRBD2
V: TRBV27
size: -
CDR3: CASSSFGTSVTDTQYF
DNA: TGTGCCAGCAGTTCGTTCGGGACTAGCGTCACAGATACGCAGTATTTT

J: TRBJ1-5
D: -
V: TRBV15
size: -
CDR3: CATSRSLVIGNQPQHF
DNA: TGTGCCACCAGCAGATCCCTAGTGATCGGCAATCAGCCCCAGCATTTT

J: TRBJ2-7
D: TRBD2
V: TRBV9
size: -
CDR3: CASSVGGSGGSYEQYF
DNA: TGTGCCAGCAGCGTAGGGGGTAGCGGGGGGTCCTACGAGCAGTACTTC

J: TRBJ1-2
D: -
V: TRBV4-1
size: -
CDR3: CASSGGGLTYGYTF
DNA: TGCGCCAGCAGCGGCGGTGGGTTAACCTACGGCTACACCTTC

J: TRBJ1-4
D: TRBD1
V: TRBV28
size: -
CDR3: CASRDRGISEKLFF
DNA: TGTGCCAGCAGGGACAGGGGAATTTCTGAAAAACTGTTTTTT

J: TRBJ2-7
D: -
V: TRBV29-1
size: -
CDR3: CSVEGAGGEQYF
DNA: TGCAGCGTGGAGGGGGCAGGGGGGGAGCAGTACTTC

J: TRBJ2-7
D: -
V: TRBV9
size: -
CDR3: CASSVGQAAGEQYF
DNA: TGTGCCAGCAGCGTAGGACAGGCGGCGGGCGAGCAGTACTTC

J: TRBJ1-5
D: -
V: TRBV5-8
size: -
CDR3: CASSLAGLGNQPQHF
DNA: TGTGCCAGCAGCTTGGCAGGGTTGGGCAATCAGCCCCAGCATTTT

J: TRBJ1-5
D: -
V: TRBV4-1
size: -
CDR3: CASSQEGSQPQHF
DNA: TGCGCCAGCAGCCAAGAGGGGAGCCAGCCCCAGCATTTT

J: TRBJ2-1
D: -
V: TRBV7-8
size: -
CDR3: CASSFTGDNEQFF
DNA: TGTGCCAGCAGCTTTACAGGAGACAATGAGCAGTTCTTC

J: TRBJ2-5
D: TRBD2
V: TRBV4-1
size: -
CDR3: CASSQEFRRGGAVKTQYF
DNA: TGCGCCAGCAGCCAAGAATTTCGGCGCGGGGGGGCTGTAAAGACCCAGTACTTC

J: TRBJ2-5
D: -
V: TRBV15
size: -
CDR3: CATSSRGGPGTQYF
DNA: TGTGCCACCAGCAGTCGTGGGGGCCCCGGGACCCAGTACTTC

J: TRBJ1-2
D: TRBD1
V: TRBV5-1
size: -
CDR3: CASNGQGRDGYTF
DNA: TGCGCCAGCAATGGACAGGGGCGGGATGGCTACACCTTC

J: TRBJ1-2
D: TRBD1
V: TRBV6-5
size: -
CDR3: CASSVRGQSNYGYTF
DNA: TGTGCCAGTAGTGTCAGGGGACAGAGCAACTATGGCTACACCTTC

J: TRBJ1-5
D: -
V: TRBV2
size: -
CDR3: CASSEGQTNQPQHF
DNA: TGTGCCAGCAGTGAAGGACAGACCAATCAGCCCCAGCATTTT

J: TRBJ1-1
D: -
V: TRBV6-5
size: -
CDR3: CASSPGHRDTEAFF
DNA: TGTGCCAGCAGTCCAGGCCACAGGGACACTGAAGCTTTCTTT

J: TRBJ2-4
D: TRBD2
V: TRBV5-6
size: -
CDR3: CASSSRGGNF
DNA: TGTGCCAGCAGCTCGCGGGGGGGAAATTTC

J: TRBJ1-4
D: TRBD1
V: TRBV27
size: -
CDR3: CASSLHYGDRGHEKLFF
DNA: TGTGCCAGCAGTCTCCACTATGGGGACAGGGGGCATGAAAAACTGTTTTTT

J: TRBJ2-5
D: -
V: TRBV11-2
size: -
CDR3: CASSRQAFQETQYF
DNA: TGTGCCAGCAGCAGACAGGCCTTCCAAGAGACCCAGTACTTC

J: TRBJ2-5
D: TRBD2
V: TRBV11-2
size: -
CDR3: CASSLGTQRGGPETQYF
DNA: TGTGCCAGCAGCTTAGGTACCCAGCGGGGGGGCCCAGAGACCCAGTACTTC

J: TRBJ2-3
D: TRBD2
V: TRBV5-1
size: -
CDR3: CASSLLSGAYTDTQYF
DNA: TGCGCCAGCAGCTTACTTAGCGGGGCGTACACAGATACGCAGTATTTT

J: TRBJ1-2
D: TRBD1
V: TRBV9
size: -
CDR3: CASRGTGGPHGYGYTF
DNA: TGTGCCAGCAGGGGGACAGGGGGCCCTCATGGCTATGGCTACACCTTC

J: TRBJ2-7
D: TRBD1
V: TRBV4-1
size: few
CDR3: CASSLPRDRTGSSYEQYF
DNA: TGCGCCAGCAGTCTCCCCCGGGACAGGACGGGTTCCTCCTACGAGCAGTACTTC

J: TRBJ1-1
D: -
V: TRBV28
size: -
CDR3: CASSSPGWQGTEAFF
DNA: TGTGCCAGCAGTTCCCCAGGATGGCAGGGCACTGAAGCTTTCTTT

J: TRBJ2-7
D: TRBD1
V: TRBV13
size: few
CDR3: CASSSGQGAYEQYF
DNA: TGTGCCAGCAGCTCCGGACAGGGGGCGTACGAGCAGTACTTC

J: TRBJ1-5
D: -
V: TRBV7-2
size: -
CDR3: CASSLVDRSNQPQHF
DNA: TGTGCCAGCAGCTTAGTGGACAGAAGCAATCAGCCCCAGCATTTT

J: TRBJ2-3
D: -
V: TRBV6-1
size: -
CDR3: CASSEGPSRTDTQYF
DNA: TGTGCCAGCAGTGAAGGTCCGAGTCGCACAGATACGCAGTATTTT